This T cell receptor (beta chain) was captured in a study of vaccination and CD4 T cells after COVID-19. As to treatment: approximately 9-day PBMC culture with coronavirus spike peptide pools or control peptides (ViraFEST assay). Turning to this clonotype: Its antigen remains unidentified.

The study sequenced cultured CD4+ T cell DNA using the Oncomine TCR Beta short-read assay. TCRdb processed the PCR reads anew with MiXCR; each CDR3 protein has one entry. The repertoire holds approximately 12,000 distinct CDR3 sequences, with 45% to 50% as singletons. Germline V CDR1 and CDR2: SGHNT, YYREEE (reference sequence). The CDR3 loop spans 13 amino acids. V was clipped by 0 bases and J by 0 bases, with 3 bases between them. The rearrangement joins TRBV5-4 to TRBJ1-2; no firm D call. The material sequenced was CD4+ T cells from blood, cultured in vitro. The source is a human donor who had recovered from COVID-19. This CDR3 reads CASSLDANYGYTF. DNA of the CDR3: TGTGCCAGCAGCTTGGATGCTAACTATGGCTACACCTTC.